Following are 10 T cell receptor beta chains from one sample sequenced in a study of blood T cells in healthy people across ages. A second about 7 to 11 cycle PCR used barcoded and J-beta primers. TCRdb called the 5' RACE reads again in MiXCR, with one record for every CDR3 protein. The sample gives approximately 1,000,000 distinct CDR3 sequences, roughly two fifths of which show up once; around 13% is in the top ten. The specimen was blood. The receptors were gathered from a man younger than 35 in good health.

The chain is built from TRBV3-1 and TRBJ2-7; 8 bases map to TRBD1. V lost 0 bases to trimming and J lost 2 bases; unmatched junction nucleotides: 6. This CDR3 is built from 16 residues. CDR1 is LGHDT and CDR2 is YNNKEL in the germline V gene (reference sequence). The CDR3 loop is CASSQDGGQDTYEQYF. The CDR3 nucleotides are TGTGCCAGCAGCCAAGATGGGGGACAGGATACCTACGAGCAGTACTTC.

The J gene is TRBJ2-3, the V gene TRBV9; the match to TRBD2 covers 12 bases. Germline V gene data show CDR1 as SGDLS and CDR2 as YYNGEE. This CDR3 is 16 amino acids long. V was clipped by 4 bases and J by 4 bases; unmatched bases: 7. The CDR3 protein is CASSPQLAGGADTQYF. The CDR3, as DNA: TGTGCCAGCAGCCCTCAACTAGCGGGGGGCGCAGATACGCAGTATTTT.

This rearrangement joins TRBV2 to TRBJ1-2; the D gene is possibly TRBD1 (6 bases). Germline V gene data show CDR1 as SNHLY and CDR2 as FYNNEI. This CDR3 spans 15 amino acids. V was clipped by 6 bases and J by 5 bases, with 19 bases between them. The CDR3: CASSASWTAVYGYTF. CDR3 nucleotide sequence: TGTGCCAGCAGCGCTTCATGGACAGCAGTATATGGCTACACCTTC.

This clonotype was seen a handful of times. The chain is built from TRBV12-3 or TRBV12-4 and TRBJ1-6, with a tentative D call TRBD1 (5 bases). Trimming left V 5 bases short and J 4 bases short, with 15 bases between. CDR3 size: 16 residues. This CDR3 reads CASSPAGGEYNSPLHF. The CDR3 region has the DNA TGTGCCAGCAGTCCCGCCGGGGGGGAATATAATTCACCCCTCCACTTT.

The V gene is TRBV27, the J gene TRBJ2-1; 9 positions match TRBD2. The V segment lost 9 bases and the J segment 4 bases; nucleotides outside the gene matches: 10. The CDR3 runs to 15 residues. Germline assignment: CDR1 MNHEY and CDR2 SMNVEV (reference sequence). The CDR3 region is CASTPASGKYNEQFF. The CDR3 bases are TGTGCCAGTACCCCGGCTAGCGGGAAGTACAATGAGCAGTTCTTC.

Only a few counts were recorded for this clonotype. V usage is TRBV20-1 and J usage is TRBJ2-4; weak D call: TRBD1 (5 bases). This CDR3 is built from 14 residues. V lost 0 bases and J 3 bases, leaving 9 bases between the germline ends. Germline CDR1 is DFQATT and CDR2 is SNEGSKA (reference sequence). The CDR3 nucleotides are TGCAGTGCTAGAGATTTGCAGGGCAAAAACATTCAGTACTTC. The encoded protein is CSARDLQGKNIQYF.

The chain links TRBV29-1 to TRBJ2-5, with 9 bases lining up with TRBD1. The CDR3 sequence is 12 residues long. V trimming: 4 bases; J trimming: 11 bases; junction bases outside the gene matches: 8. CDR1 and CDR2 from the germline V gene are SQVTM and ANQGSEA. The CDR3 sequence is CSVGSDRGEQYF. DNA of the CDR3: TGCAGCGTTGGTTCGGACAGGGGAGAGCAGTACTTC.

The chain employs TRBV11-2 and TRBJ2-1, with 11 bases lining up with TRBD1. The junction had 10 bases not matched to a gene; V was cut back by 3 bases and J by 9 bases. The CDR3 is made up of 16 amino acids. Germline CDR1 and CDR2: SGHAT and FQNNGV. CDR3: CASSFIVGTGGTEQFF. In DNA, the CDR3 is TGTGCCAGCAGCTTCATAGTAGGGACAGGGGGTACTGAGCAGTTCTTC. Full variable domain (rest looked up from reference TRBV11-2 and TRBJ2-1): EAGVAQSPRYKIIEKRQSVAFWCNPISGHATLYWYQQILGQGPKLLIQFQNNGVVDDSQLPKDRFSAERLKGVDSTLKIQPAKLEDSAVYLCASSFIVGTGGTEQFFGPGTRLTVL.

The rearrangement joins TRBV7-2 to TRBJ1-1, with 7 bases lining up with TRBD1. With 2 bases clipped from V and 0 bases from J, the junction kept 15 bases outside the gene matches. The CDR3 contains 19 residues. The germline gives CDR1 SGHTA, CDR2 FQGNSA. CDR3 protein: CASSLRGSKGARMNTEAFF. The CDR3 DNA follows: TGTGCCAGCAGCTTAAGGGGATCGAAGGGGGCAAGAATGAACACTGAAGCTTTCTTT.

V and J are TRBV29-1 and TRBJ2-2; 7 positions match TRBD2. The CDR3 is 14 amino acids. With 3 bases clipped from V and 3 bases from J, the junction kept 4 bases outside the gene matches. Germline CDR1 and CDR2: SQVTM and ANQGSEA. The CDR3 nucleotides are TGCAGCGTTGATGGGGGGGGGGACACCGGGGAGCTGTTTTTT. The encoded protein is CSVDGGGDTGELFF.